The 17 T cell receptor beta chains in this list originate from one sample, sequenced in a study of CD8 T cells in Susac syndrome. Reverse transcription used about 0.45 to 1 ug RNA and random hexamers. Each CDR3 protein is one row after TCRdb ran MiXCR on the immunoSEQ multiplex PCR reads. The sample records approximately 300,000 distinct CDR3 sequences, around 89% being singletons. Input material: CD8+ T cells from PBMCs. The receptors come from a human donor with multiple sclerosis.

The J gene is TRBJ2-7, the V gene TRBV29-1; D uncertain. This CDR3 comprises 11 residues. The ends were cut back, 7 bases at V and 1 base at J, with 8 bases in the middle. CDR1 is SQVTM and CDR2 is ANQGSEA in the germline V gene. The CDR3 DNA follows: TGCAGCGGAGTAGAATCCTACGAGCAGTACTTC. It yields the protein CSGVESYEQYF.

This sequence joins TRBV6-2 or TRBV6-3 and TRBJ2-1, with 8 nucleotides matching TRBD2. The CDR3 has 14 residues. CDR1 and CDR2 from the germline V gene are MNHEY and SVGEGT. Unmatched junction bases numbered 9, after V lost 10 bases and J lost 4 bases. CDR3 sequence reads: CATLAGWGYNEQFF. In nucleotides, the CDR3 is TGTGCCACCCTAGCGGGTTGGGGGTACAATGAGCAGTTCTTC.

The chain carries TRBV3-1 and TRBJ2-2, with no clear D. Germline V gives CDR1 LGHDT, CDR2 YNNKEL (reference sequence). The V and J ends lost 1 base and 4 bases respectively, with 4 bases between them. The CDR3 is 13 residues long. The CDR3 sequence is CASSQVVTGELFF. The CDR3 DNA reads TGTGCCAGCAGCCAAGTAGTCACCGGGGAGCTGTTTTTT.

The chain couples TRBV5-5 to TRBJ1-1; D is unresolved. The CDR3 is 16 amino acids. Germline lookup yields CDR1 SGHKS and CDR2 YYEKEE (reference sequence). Trimming removed 0 bases from V and 8 bases from J, with 20 bases in between. The CDR3 sequence is CASSLVVLVIGQEAFF. In DNA form, the CDR3 reads TGTGCCAGCAGCTTGGTCGTGCTAGTCATCGGGCAAGAAGCTTTCTTT.

J is TRBJ2-1 and V is TRBV4-1; weak D call: TRBD1 (5 bases). CDR3 length: 14 amino acids. V was trimmed by 1 base and J by 6 bases, leaving 10 bases between them. In germline, CDR1 is MGHRA, CDR2 YSYEKL. The CDR3 sequence is CASSQVAGPNEQFF. CDR3 in DNA: TGCGCCAGCAGCCAAGTCGCAGGGCCCAATGAGCAGTTCTTC.

The rearrangement links TRBV27 to TRBJ2-1; D is possibly TRBD2 (7 bases). There are 16 residues in the CDR3. Trimming shortened V by 2 bases and J by 6 bases, and 17 bases separated the two germline ends. The germline gives CDR1 MNHEY, CDR2 SMNVEV (reference sequence). The CDR3 here is CASSLVGGARFNEQFF. In nucleotides, the CDR3 is TGTGCCAGCAGTTTAGTTGGGGGGGCACGTTTCAATGAGCAGTTCTTC.

The sample holds a few counts of this clonotype. The V gene is TRBV6-5, the J gene TRBJ2-5; D is perhaps TRBD1 (6 bases). Germline V gives CDR1 MNHEY, CDR2 SVGAGI. The CDR3 totals 14 residues. Trimming took off 0 bases at V and 2 bases at J, with 7 bases between the two ends. CDR3 protein: CASSYSGQQETQYF. In nucleotides, the CDR3 is TGTGCCAGCAGTTACTCCGGACAGCAAGAGACCCAGTACTTC.

The chain couples TRBV20-1 to TRBJ2-6; D might be TRBD1 (5 bases). Trimming removed 6 bases at V and 4 bases at J, with 16 bases between. The CDR3 consists of 15 residues. Germline assignment: CDR1 DFQATT and CDR2 SNEGSKA (reference sequence). The CDR3 sequence: CSASDNSAGANVLTF. The CDR3 DNA sequence: TGCAGTGCATCGGACAACTCGGCCGGGGCCAACGTCCTGACTTTC.

V gene TRBV9 combines with J gene TRBJ2-5, with D tentatively TRBD2 (6 bases). This CDR3 comprises 15 residues. V lost 3 bases to trimming and J lost 2 bases, with 14 bases between them. Germline V gene sequence: CDR1 SGDLS, CDR2 YYNGEE. The CDR3 here is CASSAAGTAQETQYF. Here the CDR3 DNA reads TGTGCCAGCAGCGCAGCGGGTACAGCTCAAGAGACCCAGTACTTC. The complete variable domain, with remaining parts taken from reference TRBV9 and TRBJ2-5, reads DSGVTQTPKHLITATGQRVTLRCSPRSGDLSVYWYQQSLDQGLQFLIQYYNGEERAKGNILERFSAQQFPDLHSELNLSSLELGDSALYFCASSAAGTAQETQYFGPGTRLLVL.

The chain links TRBV3-1 to TRBJ1-5, with 9 bases identical to TRBD1. The ends lost 1 base at V and 0 bases at J; junction bases unmatched: 10. Per germline, CDR1 LGHDT and CDR2 YNNKEL (reference sequence). The CDR3 runs to 19 residues. The CDR3 sequence is CASSQGGQGAAYSNQPQHF. CDR3 sequence (DNA): TGTGCCAGCAGCCAAGGGGGACAGGGAGCAGCGTATAGCAATCAGCCCCAGCATTTT.

The CDR3: CAWGTGGGGYTF. CDR3 nucleotide sequence: TGTGCCTGGGGCACAGGGGGAGGGGGCTACACCTTC. The gene calls are TRBV30 and TRBJ1-2, with TRBD1 identical over 8 bases. The V gene end was trimmed by 5 bases and the J gene end by 8 bases; junction bases not matched to a gene: 7. The V gene's germline CDR1 is GTSNPN and CDR2 SVGIG (reference sequence). The CDR3 runs 12 residues.

This clonotype was seen a handful of times. Here the CDR3 DNA reads TGCAGTGCTAGCCTAGCGGGGGAAAGAGAGACCCAGTACTTC. This gives the protein CSASLAGERETQYF. The rearrangement uses TRBV20-1 and TRBJ2-5; TRBD2 agrees at 10 bases. This CDR3 contains 14 residues. CDR1 DFQATT and CDR2 SNEGSKA come from the germline V gene (reference sequence). V lost 3 bases to trimming and J lost 4 bases; unmatched junction nucleotides: 5.

V is TRBV6-4 and J is TRBJ2-1; maybe TRBD2 (6 bases). V lost 0 bases and J 7 bases, leaving 13 bases between the germline ends. Germline CDR1 MRHNA, CDR2 SNTAGT. The CDR3 consists of 15 residues. The CDR3 protein is CASSDSEGEGNEQFF. The CDR3 coding sequence is TGTGCCAGCAGTGACTCGGAGGGAGAGGGAAATGAGCAGTTCTTC.

This chain uses TRBV4-2 with TRBJ2-2; 10 positions agree with TRBD2. Germline assignment: CDR1 LGHNA and CDR2 YNFKEQ. The V and J ends lost 0 bases and 1 base, in that order; junction bases with no gene match: 8. This CDR3 has 19 residues. CDR3 in DNA: TGTGCCAGCAGCCAAGATGGGGCTAGCGGGAGAGGGAACACCGGGGAGCTGTTTTTT. It yields the protein CASSQDGASGRGNTGELFF.

This sequence joins TRBV6-2 or TRBV6-3 and TRBJ1-5; no clear D. The CDR3 length is 13 residues. Germline V gene data show CDR1 as MNHEY and CDR2 as SVGEGT. V lost 7 bases and J 0 bases, leaving 7 bases between the germline ends. CDR3 amino acids: CASTDFSNQPQHF. The CDR3 DNA sequence: TGTGCCAGCACAGACTTTAGCAATCAGCCCCAGCATTTT.

The chain has TRBV2 and TRBJ2-2, with D unresolved. Trimming shortened V by 8 bases and J by 0 bases, and 7 bases separated the two germline ends. This CDR3 region has 13 residues. Germline CDR1 is SNHLY and CDR2 is FYNNEI. The CDR3 loop reads CASHRANTGELFF. The CDR3 DNA follows: TGTGCCAGCCACCGGGCGAACACCGGGGAGCTGTTTTTT.

The CDR3 reads CASSQDRASGNLADTQYF. In nucleotides, the CDR3 is TGCGCCAGCAGCCAAGATAGGGCTAGCGGCAATCTCGCAGATACGCAGTATTTT. J is TRBJ2-3 and V is TRBV4-3; 7 bases are shared with TRBD2. CDR3 length equals 18 residues. Trimming removed 0 bases from V and 4 bases from J; junction bases left unmatched: 13. The germline V gene has CDR1 LGHNA and CDR2 YSLEER.